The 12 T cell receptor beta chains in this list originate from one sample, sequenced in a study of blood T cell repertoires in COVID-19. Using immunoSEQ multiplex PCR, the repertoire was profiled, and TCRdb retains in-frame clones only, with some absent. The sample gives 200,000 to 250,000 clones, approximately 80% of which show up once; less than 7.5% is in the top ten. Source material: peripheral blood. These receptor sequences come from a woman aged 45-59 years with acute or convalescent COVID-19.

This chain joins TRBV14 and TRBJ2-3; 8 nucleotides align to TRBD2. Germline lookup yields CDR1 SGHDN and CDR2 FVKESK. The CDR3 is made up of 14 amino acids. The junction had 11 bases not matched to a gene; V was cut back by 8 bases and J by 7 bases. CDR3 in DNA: TGTGCCAGCGATTCCGGGACTAGATATAATACGCAGTATTTT. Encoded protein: CASDSGTRYNTQYF. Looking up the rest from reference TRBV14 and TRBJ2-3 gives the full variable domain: EAGVTQFPSHSVIEKGQTVTLRCDPISGHDNLYWYRRVMGKEIKFLLHFVKESKQDESGMPNNRFLAERTGGTYSTLKVQPAELEDSGVYFCASDSGTRYNTQYFGPGTRLTVL.

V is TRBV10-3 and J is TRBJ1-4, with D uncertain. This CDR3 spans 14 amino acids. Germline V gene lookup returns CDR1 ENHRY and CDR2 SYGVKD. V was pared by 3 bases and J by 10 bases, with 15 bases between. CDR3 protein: CAISDGLISGKLFF. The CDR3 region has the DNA TGTGCCATCAGTGATGGACTCATTTCGGGAAAACTGTTTTTT.

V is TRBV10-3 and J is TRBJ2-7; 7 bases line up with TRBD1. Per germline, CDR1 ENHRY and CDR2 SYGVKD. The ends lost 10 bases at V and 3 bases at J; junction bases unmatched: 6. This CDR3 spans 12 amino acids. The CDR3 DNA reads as TGTGCCACCAGGACAGGAGGCTACGAGCAGTACTTC. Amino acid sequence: CATRTGGYEQYF.

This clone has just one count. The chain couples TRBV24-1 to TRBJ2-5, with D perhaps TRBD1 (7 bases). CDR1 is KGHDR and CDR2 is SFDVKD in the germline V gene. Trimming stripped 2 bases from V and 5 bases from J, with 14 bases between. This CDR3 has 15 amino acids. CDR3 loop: CATSDSGGGSETQYF. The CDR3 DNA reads TGTGCCACCAGTGATTCAGGGGGAGGTTCCGAGACCCAGTACTTC.

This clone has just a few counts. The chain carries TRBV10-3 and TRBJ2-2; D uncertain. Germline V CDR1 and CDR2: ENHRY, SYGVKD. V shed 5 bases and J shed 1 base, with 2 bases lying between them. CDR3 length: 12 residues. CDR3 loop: CAISQNTGELFF. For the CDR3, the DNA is TGTGCCATCAGTCAGAACACCGGGGAGCTGTTTTTT.

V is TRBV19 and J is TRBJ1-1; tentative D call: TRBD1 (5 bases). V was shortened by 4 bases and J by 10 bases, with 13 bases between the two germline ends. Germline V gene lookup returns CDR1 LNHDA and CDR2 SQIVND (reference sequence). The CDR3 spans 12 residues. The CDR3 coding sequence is TGTGCCAGTAGTACCCAGGGTGCTGGAGCTTTCTTT. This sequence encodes CASSTQGAGAFF.

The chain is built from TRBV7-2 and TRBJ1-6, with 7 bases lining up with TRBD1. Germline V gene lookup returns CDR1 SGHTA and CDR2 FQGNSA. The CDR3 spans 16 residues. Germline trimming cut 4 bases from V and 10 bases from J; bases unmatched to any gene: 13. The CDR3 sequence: CASSSSPTGVASPLHF. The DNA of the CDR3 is TGTGCCAGCAGCTCCTCCCCCACAGGGGTTGCCTCACCCCTCCACTTT.

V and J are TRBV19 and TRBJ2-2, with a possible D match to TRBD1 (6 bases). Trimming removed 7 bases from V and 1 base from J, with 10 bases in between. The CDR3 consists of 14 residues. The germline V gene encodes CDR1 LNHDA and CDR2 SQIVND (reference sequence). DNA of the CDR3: TGTGCCAGTATCGGGACAATGAACACCGGGGAGCTGTTTTTT. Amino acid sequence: CASIGTMNTGELFF.

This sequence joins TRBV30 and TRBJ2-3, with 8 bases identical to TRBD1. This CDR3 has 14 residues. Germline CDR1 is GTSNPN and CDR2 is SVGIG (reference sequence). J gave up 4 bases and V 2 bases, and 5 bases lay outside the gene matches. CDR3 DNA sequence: TGTGCCTGGAGTTATGGACAGGGCGCAGATACGCAGTATTTT. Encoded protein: CAWSYGQGADTQYF.

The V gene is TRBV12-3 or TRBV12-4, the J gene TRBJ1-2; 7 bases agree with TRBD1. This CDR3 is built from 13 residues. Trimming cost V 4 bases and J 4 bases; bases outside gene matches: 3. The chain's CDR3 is CASSSGTAYGYTF. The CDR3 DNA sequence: TGTGCCAGCAGTTCCGGGACAGCCTATGGCTACACCTTC.

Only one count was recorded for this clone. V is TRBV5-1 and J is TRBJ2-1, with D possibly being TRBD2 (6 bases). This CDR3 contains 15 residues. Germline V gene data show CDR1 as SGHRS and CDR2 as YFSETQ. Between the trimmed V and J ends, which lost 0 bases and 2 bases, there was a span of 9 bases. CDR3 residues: CASSLAGVTYNEQFF. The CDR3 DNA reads TGCGCCAGCAGCTTGGCGGGAGTTACCTACAATGAGCAGTTCTTC.

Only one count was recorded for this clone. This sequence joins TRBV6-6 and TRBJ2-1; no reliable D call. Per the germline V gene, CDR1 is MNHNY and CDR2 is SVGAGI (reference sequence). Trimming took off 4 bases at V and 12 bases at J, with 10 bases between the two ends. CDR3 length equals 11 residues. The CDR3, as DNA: TGTGCCAGCAGTTCCGAGAGTTGGCAGTTCTTC. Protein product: CASSSESWQFF.